Listed below are T cell receptor beta chains from one sample, sequenced in a study of blood T cell repertoires in COVID-19. TCRdb's table, derived via immunoSEQ multiplex PCR, lists solely in-frame clones and lacks some. The sample lists more than 300,000 clones, around nine tenths occurring once. Sequencing was performed on peripheral blood. The receptors shown here come from a woman aged 18-29 years who had recovered from COVID-19. Each CDR3 is given without its conserved first and last residue.

v_gene | CDR3aa
TRBV5-4 | ASHDDRGKTEAF
TRBV27 | ASSSGIYNSPLH
TRBV7-2 | ASSLFGTEAF
TRBV6-4 | ASSEDSQFDEQF
TRBV7-9 | ASSSVEGNSPLH
TRBV12-3/TRBV12-4 | ASSRSYGYT
TRBV19 | ASSMAPQGAYNSPLH
TRBV7-2 | ASSPRRSSGGNTIY
TRBV27 | ASMSTEGPNEKLF
TRBV11-2 | ARSLSGFSNQPQH
TRBV2 | ASSLVRGGQQPQH
TRBV7-6 | ASSSTGDPADTQY
TRBV6-5 | ASSYSKGQEYGYT
TRBV3-1/TRBV3-2 | ASSQETGGTF
TRBV15 | ATSTRLAGGGNEQF
TRBV5-5 | ASSFLCWGGVCEQF
TRBV19 | ASSMSNYGYT
TRBV7-9 | ASSLTSGYYNEQF
TRBV4-2 | ASSQDPSGANADTQY
TRBV15 | ATSSPGRLLRGYT
TRBV7-2 | ASSLLVLEETQY
TRBV24-1 | ATSEPGTNYGYT
TRBV5-1 | ASSSLQGTQETQY
TRBV7-2 | ASSPRGGWNGYT
TRBV7-8 | ASSLGFGQGSEQF